This T cell receptor beta chain was sequenced in a study of blood T cell repertoires in COVID-19. Using immunoSEQ multiplex PCR, the repertoire was profiled, and TCRdb retains in-frame clones only, with some absent. Of 350,000 to 450,000 clones detected, 80% to 90% appear once; the ten largest clones hold 0.95% to 1.3%. Residents of approximately 25 US areas, aged 18 to 89 years, made up the participants. Researchers sorted participants into cohorts using their self-reported clinical history. Symptom resolution, clearance, or two negative PCRs marked the recovered donors of Cohort 3. The CDR3 runs to 14 residues. The V gene's germline CDR1 is MNHEY and CDR2 SMNVEV (reference sequence). J lost 5 bases, V lost 6 bases, and 9 bases had no gene match. This clone appeared a single time.

Sequencing used PBMCs or T cells enriched from blood (not recorded which). This receptor was identified in a man aged 25-40 years who had recovered from COVID-19. V is TRBV27 and J is TRBJ1-1; the match to TRBD1 covers 7 bases. CDR3 DNA: TGTGCCAGCAGGACAGGGAGCGTGGGAACTGAAGCTTTCTTT. It codes for CASRTGSVGTEAFF.